There are many counts of the clone carrying this T cell receptor beta chain. The data were taken from a study of T cell repertoires in cytomegalovirus infection. The ends were cut back, 5 bases at V and 4 bases at J, with 20 bases in the middle. The CDR3 has 16 residues. Germline V gives CDR1 KGHSH, CDR2 LQKENI. Each CDR3 protein gets one entry after TCRdb re-called the reads with MiXCR. The sample includes more than 200,000 distinct CDR3 sequences, roughly 10% of them seen just once. Sequencing used PBMCs. The chain employs TRBV18 and TRBJ1-1; TRBD1 is a possible D gene (5 bases). This TCR was recovered from a human donor in good health (CMV status not recorded). Some clones in this sample may be carry-over from other donors' samples. The DNA for the CDR3 is TGTGCCAGCTCATATAAATCTTCAGGGAAGGGCACTGAAGCTTTCTTT. This translates into CASSYKSSGKGTEAFF.